The following is a TCR beta chain sequence with its context. Antigen unknown. These data come from a study of shared clonotypes between healthy human individuals. Study outcomes and limitations: A few donors had roughly 5% of their naive CD4 clonotypes in common.

Only in-frame clones appear in the TCRdb table, and some are missing; sequencing was by immunoSEQ multiplex PCR. Of about 380,000 clones in the sample, just over 95% were seen once. The CDR3 contains 19 residues. The germline CDR1 and CDR2 sequences are LGHNT and FRNRAP. The trim removed 0 bases at V and 5 bases at J, leaving 13 bases unmatched. Specimen: memory CD8+ T cells sorted from blood. Subset specified: CD45RO+ cells pooled with CCR7-negative TemRA cells. The rearrangement uses TRBV12-5 and TRBJ2-2; 9 bases are shared with TRBD2. This TCR derives from a man under 40 in good health. The CDR3 DNA is TGTGCTAGTGGTTTGGTGCCGTCGACTAGCGGAGGGTATACCGGGGAGCTGTTTTTT. Amino acids: CASGLVPSTSGGYTGELFF. The complete variable domain, with remaining parts taken from reference TRBV12-5 and TRBJ2-2, reads DARVTQTPRHKVTEMGQEVTMRCQPILGHNTVFWYRQTMMQGLELLAYFRNRAPLDDSGMPKDRFSAEMPDATLATLKIQPSEPRDSAVYFCASGLVPSTSGGYTGELFFGEGSRLTVL.